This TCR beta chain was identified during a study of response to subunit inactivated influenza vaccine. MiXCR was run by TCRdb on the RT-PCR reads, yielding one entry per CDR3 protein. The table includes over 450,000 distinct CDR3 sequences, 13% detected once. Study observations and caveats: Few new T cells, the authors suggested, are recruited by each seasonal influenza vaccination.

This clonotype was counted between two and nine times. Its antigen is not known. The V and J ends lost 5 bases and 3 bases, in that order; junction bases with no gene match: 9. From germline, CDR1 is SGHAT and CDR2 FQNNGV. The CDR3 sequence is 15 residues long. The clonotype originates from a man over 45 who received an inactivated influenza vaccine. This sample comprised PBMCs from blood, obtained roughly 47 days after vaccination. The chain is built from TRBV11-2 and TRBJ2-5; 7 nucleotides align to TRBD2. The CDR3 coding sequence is TGTGCCAGCAGCCCCACCGGGACTACCAAAGAGACCCAGTACTTC. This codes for CASSPTGTTKETQYF.